What follows are 26 T cell receptor beta chains derived from one specimen sequenced in a study of CD8+ T cells in alopecia areata. cDNA serving as the sequencing template came from extracted, reverse transcribed RNA. The table came from immunoSEQ multiplex PCR; TCRdb's copy has only in-frame clones and leaves some out. The table lists approximately 280,000 clones, 58% of them singletons, with about 1.7% in the top ten. Treatment of the sample: oral pan-JAK inhibitor, 5-10 mg twice daily. Sample: CD4+ T cells sorted from blood, taken at week 24, from a patient treated with tofacitinib. The receptors here all came from a human donor with alopecia areata.

This chain links TRBV5-6 with TRBJ2-1; 8 positions agree with TRBD2. Germline V gene data show CDR1 as SGHDT and CDR2 as YYEEEE. V lost 4 bases, J lost 5 bases, and 5 bases stayed unmatched. This CDR3 has 14 residues. As DNA, the CDR3 is TGTGCCAGCAGCAGCGGGGGAGGAGACAATGAGCAGTTCTTC. Translated, it gives CASSSGGGDNEQFF.

The genes are TRBV5-1 and TRBJ1-2; D is undetermined. The germline CDR1 and CDR2 sequences are SGHRS and YFSETQ. The ends were cut back, 0 bases at V and 0 bases at J, with 9 bases in the middle. This CDR3 has 15 amino acids. CDR3 sequence reads: CASSLAPESNYGYTF. CDR3 DNA sequence: TGCGCCAGCAGCTTGGCTCCGGAATCTAACTATGGCTACACCTTC. The full variable domain, rest sourced from reference TRBV5-1 and TRBJ1-2, is KAGVTQTPRYLIKTRGQQVTLSCSPISGHRSVSWYQQTPGQGLQFLFEYFSETQRNKGNFPGRFSGRQFSNSRSEMNVSTLELGDSALYLCASSLAPESNYGYTFGSGTRLTVV.

The chain couples TRBV28 to TRBJ2-5; 9 bases align to TRBD1. The CDR3 totals 14 residues. Germline V gene data show CDR1 as MDHEN and CDR2 as SYDVKM. V trimming: 6 bases; J trimming: 5 bases; junction bases outside the gene matches: 7. The CDR3 bases are TGTGCCAGCAGCCGCCGGGACAGGGTTGAGACCCAGTACTTC. Encoded protein: CASSRRDRVETQYF.

The V call is TRBV7-2, the J call TRBJ2-3, with 7 bases lining up with TRBD2. Germline V gene data show CDR1 as SGHTA and CDR2 as FQGNSA. The length of the CDR3 is 16 residues. With V trimmed by 6 bases and J by 1 base, 10 bases remained unmatched. CDR3 amino acids: CASRPTSVPGTDTQYF. The CDR3 coding sequence is TGTGCCAGCAGACCCACTAGCGTTCCTGGCACAGATACGCAGTATTTT.

In its sample, this clone was seen a few times. This chain uses TRBV11-3 with TRBJ2-3; D is undetermined. The ends were cut back, 4 bases at V and 6 bases at J, with 11 bases in the middle. There are 13 residues in the CDR3. Germline V gene lookup returns CDR1 SGHNT and CDR2 YENEEA. CDR3 loop: CASSSPVEDTQYF. The CDR3 DNA is TGTGCCAGCAGCTCGCCCGTCGAGGATACGCAGTATTTT.

A few counts support this clone. The CDR3 here is CASSLARGELFF. The CDR3 DNA sequence: TGTGCCAGCAGCTTAGCGCGAGGGGAGCTGTTTTTT. V is TRBV7-2 and J is TRBJ2-2, with D unclear. The length of the CDR3 is 12 residues. Between the trimmed V and J ends, which lost 0 bases and 8 bases, there was a span of 4 bases. CDR1 and CDR2 (germline): SGHTA, FQGNSA.

Note on this clone: Other DNA sequences within the sample encode an identical CDR3. The V and J genes are TRBV30 and TRBJ2-7, with 7 bases aligning to TRBD1. This CDR3 comprises 12 residues. The germline V gene has CDR1 GTSNPN and CDR2 SVGIG (reference sequence). V was clipped by 5 bases and J by 0 bases; unmatched bases: 1. CDR3 sequence (DNA): TGTGCCTGGGGGGACAGCTCCTACGAGCAGTACTTC. It codes for CAWGDSSYEQYF.

This chain uses TRBV6-5 with TRBJ2-3; 9 positions match TRBD1. The CDR3 runs 15 residues. Germline V gene data show CDR1 as MNHEY and CDR2 as SVGAGI. V was clipped by 7 bases and J by 0 bases; unmatched bases: 5. The CDR3 spells CASTWDRASTDTQYF. In nucleotides, the CDR3 is TGTGCCAGCACTTGGGACAGGGCAAGCACAGATACGCAGTATTTT.

This clone was seen a handful of times. The chain is built from TRBV18 and TRBJ1-5, with a weak D call TRBD1 (5 bases). Deletions cut 6 bases from V and 3 bases from J, with 15 bases between. Germline CDR1 and CDR2: KGHSH and LQKENI. The CDR3 is made up of 15 amino acids. CDR3 sequence: CASSPAREVNQPQHF. CDR3 bases: TGTGCCAGCTCCCCAGCCAGGGAGGTCAATCAGCCCCAGCATTTT.

This chain joins TRBV6-4 and TRBJ1-5, with D unclear. Germline V lookup: CDR1 MRHNA, CDR2 SNTAGT. With 6 bases removed from V and 6 bases from J, the gap between germline ends came to 3 bases. The CDR3 has 10 residues. CDR3 DNA sequence: TGTGCCAGCAGGGGTCAGCCCCAGCATTTT. It is translated as CASRGQPQHF.

This clone has just a few counts. The CDR3 DNA is TGTGCCAGCAGCTTAGCGACAGGGACCTACACCTTC. Its translation is CASSLATGTYTF. V gene TRBV7-2 combines with J gene TRBJ1-2, with 7 nucleotides matching TRBD1. V dropped 0 bases and J dropped 10; count of bases not matched to a gene: 2. This CDR3 contains 12 residues. CDR1 and CDR2 from the germline V gene are SGHTA and FQGNSA.

CDR3 sequence reads: CSVKEINEKLFF. The CDR3 DNA reads as TGCAGCGTGAAGGAAATCAATGAAAAACTGTTTTTT. The chain uses TRBV29-1 and TRBJ1-4, with D hard to call. Germline assignment: CDR1 SQVTM and CDR2 ANQGSEA. Trimming took 6 bases from V and 5 from J, leaving 10 bases between them. This CDR3 is 12 amino acids long. Looking up the rest from reference TRBV29-1 and TRBJ1-4 gives the full variable domain: SAVISQKPSRDICQRGTSLTIQCQVDSQVTMMFWYRQQPGQSLTLIATANQGSEATYESGFVIDKFPISRPNLTFSTLTVSNMSPEDSSIYLCSVKEINEKLFFGSGTQLSVL.

This chain uses TRBV5-1 with TRBJ1-2; 7 nucleotides line up with TRBD1. The CDR3 has 14 residues. CDR1 and CDR2 (germline): SGHRS, YFSETQ. V was pared by 1 base and J by 4 bases, with 4 bases of the junction left unmatched. CDR3: CASSLRQGSYGYTF. CDR3 in DNA: TGCGCCAGCAGCTTGAGACAGGGAAGCTATGGCTACACCTTC.

The chain combines TRBV2 with TRBJ2-5, with TRBD2 identical over 16 bases. The CDR3 consists of 17 residues. Germline V lookup: CDR1 SNHLY, CDR2 FYNNEI. Unmatched junction bases numbered 7, after V lost 9 bases and J lost 0 bases. CDR3: CARRGTSGGANQETQYF. CDR3 bases: TGTGCCAGAAGAGGGACTAGCGGGGGGGCAAACCAAGAGACCCAGTACTTC.

This CDR3 reads CAWSLPTGGRSYNSPLHF. In nucleotides, the CDR3 is TGTGCCTGGAGCTTACCGACAGGGGGCAGGTCCTATAATTCACCCCTCCACTTT. The chain recombines TRBV30 with TRBJ1-6, with 10 bases identical to TRBD1. The trim removed 3 bases at V and 1 base at J, leaving 9 bases unmatched. This CDR3 comprises 18 residues. CDR1 is GTSNPN, CDR2 SVGIG, per germline (reference sequence). Combining the CDR3 with reference TRBV30 and TRBJ1-6 gives the whole variable domain SQTIHQWPATLVQPVGSPLSLECTVEGTSNPNLYWYRQAAGRGLQLLFYSVGIGQISSEVPQNLSASRPQDRQFILSSKKLLLSDSGFYLCAWSLPTGGRSYNSPLHFGNGTRLTVT.

The CDR3 DNA sequence: TGCAGCGTTCTATCCGGGGCCGAGACCCAGTACTTC. Its translation is CSVLSGAETQYF. The V call is TRBV29-1, the J call TRBJ2-5; D may be TRBD1 or TRBD2 (5 bases each). Trimming took off 5 bases at V and 5 bases at J, with 12 bases between the two ends. Looked up from germline, CDR1 is SQVTM and CDR2 is ANQGSEA. There are 12 residues in the CDR3.

The chain employs TRBV7-8 and TRBJ2-1; 8 nucleotides line up with TRBD1. The CDR3 contains 14 residues. V shed 4 bases, J shed 9 bases, and the junction held 8 bases outside the gene matches. Germline V gives CDR1 SGHVS, CDR2 FQNEAQ. The CDR3 sequence: CASSSLGQGAEQFF. The CDR3 DNA follows: TGTGCCAGCAGCTCCCTTGGACAGGGCGCTGAGCAGTTCTTC.

The chain employs TRBV30 and TRBJ2-3, with D tentatively TRBD1 or TRBD2 (5 bases each). The germline CDR1 and CDR2 sequences are GTSNPN and SVGIG (reference sequence). The length of the CDR3 is 13 residues. V was pared by 7 bases and J by 2 bases, with 13 bases between. The CDR3 sequence: CAYRDGVTDTQYF. CDR3 sequence (DNA): TGTGCCTATCGGGACGGGGTCACAGATACGCAGTATTTT.

V gene TRBV7-9 combines with J gene TRBJ1-1; the match to TRBD1 covers 7 bases. The CDR3 length is 15 residues. Trimming cost V 1 base and J 1 base; bases outside gene matches: 3. Germline CDR1 SEHNR, CDR2 FQNEAQ (reference sequence). The CDR3 sequence: CASSLVGTENTEAFF. The CDR3 DNA is TGTGCCAGCAGCTTAGTCGGGACAGAGAACACTGAAGCTTTCTTT.

This chain joins TRBV5-6 and TRBJ1-5; D is uncertain. This CDR3 has 14 amino acids. Germline CDR1 reads SGHDT; CDR2 reads YYEEEE. V was shortened by 4 bases and J by 0 bases, with 8 bases between the two germline ends. DNA of the CDR3: TGTGCCAGCAGCCCCGGGTCTAGCAATCAGCCCCAGCATTTT. It translates to CASSPGSSNQPQHF.

This sequence joins TRBV6-5 and TRBJ2-7; TRBD1 agrees at 7 bases. This CDR3 has 16 residues. Germline CDR1 and CDR2: MNHEY and SVGAGI. J gave up 6 bases and V 0 bases, and 11 bases lay outside the gene matches. CDR3 region: CASSYSHDRAGGEQYF. The CDR3 nucleotides are TGTGCCAGCAGTTACTCCCACGACAGGGCCGGAGGCGAGCAGTACTTC.

The CDR3 here is CASTGRGHNTDTQYF. CDR3 DNA: TGTGCCAGCACCGGGAGGGGGCACAACACAGATACGCAGTATTTT. The rearrangement uses TRBV6-1 and TRBJ2-3, with D possibly being TRBD2 (8 bases). The CDR3 runs to 15 residues. Germline CDR1 reads MNHNS; CDR2 reads SASEGT. Trimming stripped 7 bases from V and 2 bases from J, with 16 bases between.

This sequence joins TRBV4-3 and TRBJ1-2, with 8 bases matching TRBD1. This CDR3 region has 14 residues. Looked up from germline, CDR1 is LGHNA and CDR2 is YSLEER. V lost 1 base to trimming and J lost 2 bases; unmatched junction nucleotides: 0. The CDR3: CASSQGDRNYGYTF. The CDR3 region has the DNA TGCGCCAGCAGCCAAGGGGACAGGAACTATGGCTACACCTTC.

In this sample, this clone turned up a few times. The gene calls are TRBV5-1 and TRBJ2-7, with D maybe TRBD1 (6 bases). This CDR3 spans 17 amino acids. From germline, CDR1 is SGHRS and CDR2 YFSETQ. V was clipped by 0 bases and J by 0 bases, with 16 bases between them. The CDR3 region has the DNA TGCGCCAGCAGCTTGGGTTTTGGACAGAGATACTCCTACGAGCAGTACTTC. Translating it yields CASSLGFGQRYSYEQYF.

CDR3 sequence: CASSLKQSHSYYGYTF. CDR3 nucleotides: TGTGCCAGCAGCTTGAAACAGTCCCATTCTTACTATGGCTACACCTTC. The genes are TRBV5-6 and TRBJ1-2; the D is unclear. V was pared by 1 base and J by 3 bases, with 16 bases between. The CDR3 extends over 16 amino acids. Germline values: CDR1 SGHDT, CDR2 YYEEEE. Using reference TRBV5-6 and TRBJ1-2 for the parts outside the CDR3, the full variable domain is DAGVTQSPTHLIKTRGQQVTLRCSPKSGHDTVSWYQQALGQGPQFIFQYYEEEERQRGNFPDRFSGHQFPNYSSELNVNALLLGDSALYLCASSLKQSHSYYGYTFGSGTRLTVV.

Of note for this clone: At the DNA level, this CDR3 is encoded by other sequences in the same sample as well. The chain joins TRBV2 to TRBJ2-3; 8 bases agree with TRBD1. With 6 bases clipped from V and 1 base from J, the junction kept 6 bases outside the gene matches. The CDR3 has 15 residues. CDR1 and CDR2 from the germline V gene are SNHLY and FYNNEI. CDR3 region: CASSAGTGGTDTQYF. The CDR3 DNA follows: TGTGCCAGCAGCGCCGGGACAGGAGGCACAGATACGCAGTATTTT.